Sequencing of this T cell receptor beta chain was carried out in a study of blood T cells in healthy people across ages. Through a sample-barcoded 5' primer and a J-beta primer mix, a second PCR was run for 7 to 11 cycles. TCRdb re-called the 5' RACE reads with MiXCR, one entry per CDR3 protein. This sample has under 800,000 distinct CDR3 sequences; approximately 21% occur once, and the top ten carry 3.6%. V lost 2 bases and J 6 bases, leaving 9 bases between the germline ends. This CDR3 is 13 amino acids long. Germline assignment: CDR1 MNHNY and CDR2 SVGAGI (reference sequence). Sequencing used blood. This chain connects TRBV6-6 to TRBJ2-3, with TRBD1 as a possible D gene (5 bases). The clonotype was recovered from a man in his 70s in good health. CDR3 loop: CASSYGAPDTQYF. CDR3 in DNA: TGTGCCAGCAGTTACGGGGCCCCGGATACGCAGTATTTT.